Presented here are 20 T cell receptor beta chains from one specimen sequenced in a study of blood T cell repertoires in COVID-19. TCRdb's copy holds only in-frame clones and misses some; the assay was immunoSEQ multiplex PCR. The sample shows 95,000 to 130,000 clones, 90% of them seen only once. Material: peripheral blood. All receptors derive from a human donor with active COVID-19. The donor label of this sample is uncertain.

The chain uses TRBV5-6 and TRBJ1-5, with D possibly matching TRBD1 (5 bases). The CDR3 has 15 amino acids. Between the trimmed V and J ends, which lost 0 bases and 7 bases, there was a span of 14 bases. CDR1 SGHDT and CDR2 YYEEEE come from the germline V gene. In nucleotides, the CDR3 is TGTGCCAGCAGCTTGGCCGCAGGGCCAGGGCAGCCCCAGCATTTT. It codes for CASSLAAGPGQPQHF.

This chain links TRBV6-6 with TRBJ1-2; D is possibly TRBD1 (6 bases). Germline V gene lookup returns CDR1 MNHNY and CDR2 SVGAGI (reference sequence). This CDR3 region has 14 residues. V lost 6 bases and J lost 4, with 15 bases in between. CDR3 amino acids: CASSLRQDFYGYTF. As DNA, the CDR3 is TGTGCCAGCAGCCTAAGACAGGACTTCTATGGCTACACCTTC.

The chain joins TRBV7-2 to TRBJ2-7; 8 nucleotides align to TRBD2. J lost 5 bases, V lost 5 bases, and 8 bases had no gene match. Germline loops: CDR1 SGHTA, CDR2 FQGNSA. The CDR3 loop spans 14 amino acids. CDR3 sequence reads: CASSLGTRDDEQYF. CDR3 DNA: TGTGCCAGCAGCCTAGGGACTAGAGATGACGAGCAGTACTTC.

The V and J genes are TRBV27 and TRBJ1-2; D may be TRBD1 (6 bases). Germline CDR1 is MNHEY and CDR2 is SMNVEV (reference sequence). The V end lost 6 bases, the J end lost 4 bases, and 15 bases lay between the germline ends. CDR3 size: 14 residues. The CDR3: CASSPTDSGYGYTF. The DNA for the CDR3 is TGTGCCAGCAGCCCCACGGACAGTGGCTATGGCTACACCTTC.

The V and J genes are TRBV27 and TRBJ2-5; D is undetermined. This CDR3 has 14 residues. Looked up from germline, CDR1 is MNHEY and CDR2 is SMNVEV (reference sequence). V lost 5 bases and J 4 bases, leaving 14 bases between the germline ends. The CDR3 DNA is TGTGCCAGCAGTATGGCGTTTGGGCGAGAGACCCAGTACTTC. Amino acid sequence: CASSMAFGRETQYF.

The V and J genes are TRBV7-3 and TRBJ1-2; TRBD1 matches at 11 bases. The J segment lost 2 bases and the V segment lost 0 bases, leaving 2 bases of the junction unmatched. This CDR3 spans 16 amino acids. The germline V gene has CDR1 SGHTA and CDR2 FQGTGA. The CDR3 loop reads CASSLTGTGGNYGYTF. CDR3 in DNA: TGTGCCAGCAGCTTAACCGGGACAGGGGGGAACTATGGCTACACCTTC. Full variable domain (remainder filled in from reference TRBV7-3 and TRBJ1-2): GAGVSQTPSNKVTEKGKYVELRCDPISGHTALYWYRQSLGQGPEFLIYFQGTGAADDSGLPNDRFFAVRPEGSVSTLKIQRTERGDSAVYLCASSLTGTGGNYGYTFGSGTRLTVV.

The rearrangement uses TRBV3-1 (or the pseudogene TRBV3-2) and TRBJ1-3, with 7 nucleotides matching TRBD1. The length of the CDR3 is 15 residues. Losses at the gene ends were 4 bases for V and 1 base for J; bases not matched to a gene: 4. The germline V gene encodes CDR1 LGHDT and CDR2 YNNKEL (reference sequence). The CDR3 bases are TGTGCCAGCAGCCGGGACAGAGCTTCTGGAAACACCATATATTTT. Translated, it gives CASSRDRASGNTIYF.

The chain links TRBV7-9 to TRBJ2-5; 9 nucleotides align to TRBD2. Germline V CDR1 and CDR2: SEHNR, FQNEAQ (reference sequence). The V segment lost 4 bases and the J segment 2 bases; nucleotides outside the gene matches: 2. CDR3 length: 14 residues. The CDR3 sequence is CASSSTSGQETQYF. In DNA form, the CDR3 reads TGTGCCAGCAGCTCCACTAGCGGGCAAGAGACCCAGTACTTC.

The chain couples TRBV9 to TRBJ2-3; weak D call: TRBD2 (6 bases). The germline gives CDR1 SGDLS, CDR2 YYNGEE. Trimming stripped 7 bases from V and 1 base from J, with 13 bases between. The CDR3 sequence is 14 residues long. CDR3 loop: CASSASGGTDTQYF. As DNA, the CDR3 is TGTGCCAGCTCCGCGTCGGGGGGCACAGATACGCAGTATTTT.

This clone was picked up a small number of times. The chain recombines TRBV27 with TRBJ2-1; 9 bases agree with TRBD2. The CDR3 contains 15 residues. Germline values: CDR1 MNHEY, CDR2 SMNVEV (reference sequence). J was trimmed by 9 bases and V by 2 bases; bases with no gene match: 8. CDR3 in amino acids: CASSLRLAGQGEQFF. The CDR3, as DNA: TGTGCCAGCAGTTTAAGGCTAGCGGGGCAGGGTGAGCAGTTCTTC.

This clone appeared a few times. This chain links TRBV19 with TRBJ2-6; TRBD1 matches at 8 bases. V trimming: 8 bases; J trimming: 0 bases; junction bases outside the gene matches: 3. This CDR3 region has 15 residues. Germline V lookup: CDR1 LNHDA, CDR2 SQIVND (reference sequence). Here the CDR3 DNA reads TGTGCCAGTGGACAGGGATCCTCTGGGGCCAACGTCCTGACTTTC. Translating it yields CASGQGSSGANVLTF.

The rearrangement joins TRBV3-1 (or the pseudogene TRBV3-2) to TRBJ1-2; TRBD1 agrees at 8 bases. In germline, CDR1 is LGHDT, CDR2 YNNKEL (reference sequence). The V segment lost 3 bases and the J segment 6 bases; nucleotides outside the gene matches: 9. This CDR3 is 15 amino acids long. The CDR3 region is CASSHRDRWYHGYTF. CDR3 in DNA: TGTGCCAGCAGCCACCGGGACAGGTGGTATCATGGCTACACCTTC.

The chain has TRBV6-5 and TRBJ1-2; D not certain. The germline V gene encodes CDR1 MNHEY and CDR2 SVGAGI. The CDR3 is made up of 14 amino acids. V lost 0 bases and J lost 5, with 10 bases in between. The CDR3 spells CASSYSSGSYGYTF. The CDR3, as DNA: TGTGCCAGCAGTTACTCGTCAGGAAGTTATGGCTACACCTTC.

This clone was seen only once. The chain links TRBV19 to TRBJ2-5; TRBD1 matches at 7 bases. CDR1 and CDR2 (germline): LNHDA, SQIVND (reference sequence). J was trimmed by 4 bases and V by 5 bases; bases with no gene match: 13. This CDR3 region has 16 residues. DNA for the CDR3: TGTGCCAGTAGTTTGGGGACAGCTCCTTGGGGAGAGACCCAGTACTTC. It is translated as CASSLGTAPWGETQYF.

This clone has just one count. The genes are TRBV7-9 and TRBJ1-1; D perhaps matches TRBD1 (5 bases). This CDR3 is 14 amino acids long. Germline V gene lookup returns CDR1 SEHNR and CDR2 FQNEAQ (reference sequence). V was cut by 5 bases and J by 10 bases, with 20 bases left in between. The CDR3 is CASSETGGAPGAFF. CDR3 coding DNA: TGTGCCAGCAGCGAAACCGGAGGGGCGCCGGGAGCTTTCTTT.

The chain couples TRBV3-1 (or the pseudogene TRBV3-2) to TRBJ1-5; 7 bases align to TRBD1. The CDR3 is made up of 15 amino acids. CDR1 is LGHDT and CDR2 is YNNKEL in the germline V gene (reference sequence). V lost 4 bases to trimming and J lost 7 bases; unmatched junction nucleotides: 10. The CDR3 sequence: CASSRGTATSQPQHF. CDR3 sequence (DNA): TGTGCCAGCAGCCGGGGGACAGCGACAAGCCAGCCCCAGCATTTT.

V and J are TRBV28 and TRBJ1-4; D might be TRBD1 (6 bases). Germline CDR1 reads MDHEN; CDR2 reads SYDVKM. Trimming stripped 1 base from V and 5 bases from J, with 11 bases between. The CDR3 is 15 amino acids. CDR3 region: CASSLLGQGNEKLFF. Written as DNA, the CDR3 is TGTGCCAGCAGTTTATTGGGCCAGGGGAATGAAAAACTGTTTTTT. Full variable domain (missing parts from reference TRBV28 and TRBJ1-4): DVKVTQSSRYLVKRTGEKVFLECVQDMDHENMFWYRQDPGLGLRLIYFSYDVKMKEKGDIPEGYSVSREKKERFSLILESASTNQTSMYLCASSLLGQGNEKLFFGSGTQLSVL.

This chain joins TRBV6-5 and TRBJ1-6; 7 bases align to TRBD1. The V gene's germline CDR1 is MNHEY and CDR2 SVGAGI. The J segment lost 9 bases and the V segment lost 2 bases, leaving 7 bases of the junction unmatched. This CDR3 region has 15 residues. CDR3 sequence (DNA): TGTGCCAGCAGTTACGGGGACAGTCGGGGTTCACCCCTCCACTTT. Its protein product is CASSYGDSRGSPLHF.

In DNA, the CDR3 is TGTGCCAGCAGTTACTCTGCGGAGAACAATGAGCAGTTCTTC. Amino acid sequence: CASSYSAENNEQFF. The rearrangement joins TRBV6-2 or TRBV6-3 to TRBJ2-1, with no clear D. The V end was cut by 0 bases, the J end by 5 bases, with 8 bases between. Germline V lookup: CDR1 MNHEY, CDR2 SVGEGT. CDR3 length: 14 amino acids.

CDR3 in amino acids: CASSYETGAYEQYF. The CDR3 nucleotides are TGTGCCAGCAGTTACGAGACAGGGGCTTACGAGCAGTACTTC. The J gene is TRBJ2-7, the V gene TRBV27, with 8 bases fitting TRBD1. Germline CDR1 MNHEY, CDR2 SMNVEV (reference sequence). This CDR3 is 14 amino acids long. The ends lost 4 bases at V and 4 bases at J; junction bases unmatched: 6.